This T cell receptor (beta chain) comes out of a study of Ad26.COV2.S vaccination and SARS-CoV-2 variants (dated by TCRdb to the early 2020s). For context, the study as a whole: Donors in the vaccine arm were drawn from COV1001, a phase I-IIa trial of Ad26.COV2.S in healthy adults that was multicentre, randomized, double-blind and placebo-controlled. Ad26.COV2.S was given intramuscularly at 5x10^10 or 1x10^11 viral particles, as a single shot or as two shots 56 days apart. The specificity and breadth of SARS-CoV-2-reactive T cell receptors after Ad26.COV2.S vaccination were assessed by TCRbeta repertoire sequencing. A total of around 32 samples were included in the TCR-sequenced set, comprising approximately 20 Ad26.COV2.S vaccine recipients, 5 placebo recipients and 8 SARS-CoV-2 convalescent individuals. Trial participants were randomized into five groups of five: low-dose or high-dose Ad26.COV2.S given once or twice, or placebo on both occasions. Blinding of investigators to trial group allocation was maintained during experiments and outcome assessment.

CDR1 is given as ENHRY and CDR2 as SYGVKD, both from the germline V gene. The junction carries 8 bases between V and J, which are trimmed by 3 bases and 0 bases respectively. The CDR3 contains 15 residues, cysteine and phenylalanine counted. The DNA shown is the 45-base CDR3, in frame from base 1. The investigation overall reported the following: Ad26.COV2.S recipients had higher spike-specific TCR breadth than placebo recipients (P = 0.0014). Vaccine and placebo recipients had similar non-spike TCR breadth, a finding consistent with the vaccine containing only spike. The study was not powered to compare responses between vaccine doses or regimens. The authors noted that total T cell responses may have been underestimated by the TCR breadth and depth analyses. After vaccination, spike-specific CD8+ and CD4+ T cell responses were reported to show substantial breadth.

Points on this clone: Its specific antigen is unknown. No much larger clone exists at a distance of one base, and base qualities are not known.

What the treatment or condition label conveys for this sample: about 20 received Ad26.COV2.S at low or high dose, single or two shots; about 5 received placebo; per-sample allocation not given. For vaccine and placebo recipients, the sequenced repertoires came from samples collected on day 63 after the first injection. Between 29 July and 7 August 2020, Cohort 1b enrolled 25 adults aged 18-55 years at one site in Boston, USA. As a vaccine, Ad26.COV2.S was a replication-incompetent adenovirus type 26 vector that expressed a prefusion-stabilized SARS-CoV-2 spike protein derived from the original Wuhan strain. TCRbeta CDR3 regions were sequenced with the immunoSEQ Assay. After extraction, genomic DNA underwent amplification by bias-controlled multiplex PCR, followed by high-throughput sequencing. The authors' pipeline ran thus. To quantify the absolute abundance of every unique TCRbeta CDR3 region, sequences were collapsed and filtered. T cell fraction was estimated by normalization of TCRbeta template counts to usable DNA, with usable DNA being measured through amplification of reference genes present in all nucleated cells. Repertoire TCRs were annotated as SARS-CoV-2-specific when V gene, CDR3 amino acid sequence and J gene were exactly matched to a known reactive TCR set. The reference SARS-CoV-2 TCR set came from MIRA and was filtered for enrichment in COVID-19-positive ImmuneCODE repertoires, removing public or cross-reactive TCRs. Using the MIRA antigens, annotated TCRs were further analysed by specific ORF or by position within an ORF. Breadth was defined as the number of annotated unique rearrangements divided by the total number of unique productive rearrangements, and depth was defined as the summed frequency of the annotated unique rearrangements. Two-sided Wilcoxon rank-sum tests were applied when comparing TCR breadth between groups. TCRdb took over this immuneACCESS table, retaining in-frame rearrangements with V and J assigned. Such tables are incomplete; in checked studies, under half of the missing clones stem from an unresolved V gene, and the remainder is unexplained. V, J and clone size derive from that table, while D and trimming were established from the DNA sequence. The sample table holds about 220,000 clones, of which 88% were seen once. The top ten clonotypes cover about 11% of the sample.

The chain is encoded by TRBV10-3 joined to TRBJ1-4, with the D gene too uncertain to name. The sequence came from a person aged 18-65 years who received the Ad26.COV2.S COVID-19 vaccine or a placebo. The sample here was peripheral blood, taken in a trial of Ad26.COV2.S vaccine versus placebo. The base sequence is TGTGCCATCAGTGACCCAGTTGCAACTAATGAAAAACTGTTTTTT. Translated, this gives CAISDPVATNEKLFF.